Below are 31 T cell receptor beta chains sequenced from a single sample in a study of CD8+CD57+ T cells in acquired aplastic anemia (dated by TCRdb to the late 2010s). Data came from an Illumina HiSeq 2000. TCR beta VDJ combination and CDR3 sequence profiling used genomic DNA as the template. The public reads were reprocessed in TCRdb via fastp at Q25 and MiXCR, keeping in-frame beta chains. Each record represents a unique CDR3 protein, reported with the most common genes and DNA among its rows. Across this sample there are about 470,000 distinct CDR3 sequences, with approximately 33% seen only once. The top ten clones comprise 0.7% to 1% of the sample. Expansion of CD8+CD57+ cells had been shown by flow cytometry in the patients chosen for sequencing. The sequencing sample was made of sorted CD4+, CD8+, or CD8+CD57+ T cells (not recorded which) from PBMCs. Every receptor here comes from a human donor with aplastic anemia.

The V gene is TRBV25-1, the J gene TRBJ2-5; 7 nucleotides match TRBD2. The CDR3 is made up of 13 amino acids. Germline V lookup: CDR1 MGHDK, CDR2 SYGVNS. CDR3 in DNA: TGTGCTAGCGGGCAGGGTTCGGAGGAGACCCAGTACTTC. Its translation is CASGQGSEETQYF.

The rearrangement links TRBV6-5 to TRBJ1-1; D not certain. V was clipped by 4 bases and J by 0 bases, with 9 bases between them. The CDR3 runs to 14 residues. Germline V gene lookup returns CDR1 MNHEY and CDR2 SVGAGI. CDR3 loop: CASSSDTLNTEAFF. In DNA, the CDR3 is TGTGCCAGCAGTTCCGACACTCTGAACACTGAAGCTTTCTTT.

This clonotype was detected once. V gene TRBV29-1 combines with J gene TRBJ1-1, with D perhaps TRBD1 (5 bases). This CDR3 has 13 amino acids. Trimming shortened V by 3 bases and J by 3 bases, and 11 bases separated the two germline ends. Germline V CDR1 and CDR2: SQVTM, ANQGSEA. CDR3 DNA sequence: TGCAGCGTTGATAGGGGCGGTGACACTGAAGCTTTCTTT. This sequence encodes CSVDRGGDTEAFF.

The table lists this clonotype with a few counts. This chain links TRBV27 with TRBJ2-7; 7 bases match TRBD2. Looked up from germline, CDR1 is MNHEY and CDR2 is SMNVEV (reference sequence). The ends lost 0 bases at V and 5 bases at J; junction bases unmatched: 10. There are 16 residues in the CDR3. The CDR3 is CASSLSVPSGTNEQYF. The CDR3 region has the DNA TGTGCCAGCAGTTTATCGGTGCCTAGCGGAACTAACGAGCAGTACTTC.

In this sample, this clonotype turned up many times. The genes are TRBV19 and TRBJ1-5; D might be TRBD1 (5 bases). Germline CDR1 is LNHDA and CDR2 is SQIVND (reference sequence). This CDR3 comprises 15 residues. V gave up 5 bases and J gave up 6 bases, with 17 bases separating them. CDR3 sequence: CASSPPQGFSQPQHF. In DNA form, the CDR3 reads TGTGCCAGTAGTCCGCCGCAGGGCTTCAGTCAGCCCCAGCATTTT. The variable domain in full, with the rest retrieved from reference TRBV19 and TRBJ1-5, is DGGITQSPKYLFRKEGQNVTLSCEQNLNHDAMYWYRQDPGQGLRLIYYSQIVNDFQKGDIAEGYSVSREKKESFPLTVTSAQKNPTAFYLCASSPPQGFSQPQHFGDGTRLSIL.

This clonotype has more than one count but fewer than ten. DNA of the CDR3: TGTGCCAGCTTCAGCGGGAAGACCATCGACGAGCAGTACTTC. It yields the protein CASFSGKTIDEQYF. The chain links TRBV18 to TRBJ2-7; 7 nucleotides match TRBD2. J gave up 5 bases and V 7 bases, and 11 bases lay outside the gene matches. This CDR3 contains 14 residues. Germline values: CDR1 KGHSH, CDR2 LQKENI.

This clonotype was observed once. V gene TRBV5-1 combines with J gene TRBJ2-3; 11 nucleotides agree with TRBD2. This CDR3 has 15 amino acids. The ends lost 3 bases at V and 5 bases at J; junction bases unmatched: 5. Germline V gene lookup returns CDR1 SGHRS and CDR2 YFSETQ. The CDR3: CASSSHGTSGDTQYF. Here the CDR3 DNA reads TGCGCCAGCAGCTCACACGGGACTAGCGGAGATACGCAGTATTTT.

On this clonotype itself: This could be a read error, since a much larger clone is one nucleotide away. The chain joins TRBV12-3 or TRBV12-4 to TRBJ1-6; TRBD1 matches 7 bases. The CDR3 totals 14 residues. CDR3 residues: CAGSEGQERSPLHF. The CDR3 bases are TGTGCCGGCAGTGAAGGACAGGAAAGATCACCCCTCCACTTT.

This clonotype was recorded at least ten times. The rearrangement joins TRBV19 to TRBJ2-1, with D perhaps matching TRBD1 (6 bases). Germline V gene lookup returns CDR1 LNHDA and CDR2 SQIVND (reference sequence). Trimming stripped 3 bases from V and 9 bases from J, with 12 bases between. The CDR3 extends over 13 amino acids. CDR3: CASSMATGGEQFF. CDR3 bases: TGTGCCAGTAGTATGGCGACAGGCGGTGAGCAGTTCTTC.

This clonotype was recorded at least ten times. V gene TRBV19 combines with J gene TRBJ2-5; 8 bases match TRBD1. Per germline, CDR1 LNHDA and CDR2 SQIVND (reference sequence). The junction had 9 bases not matched to a gene; V was cut back by 4 bases and J by 5 bases. The CDR3 is 15 residues long. The CDR3 DNA follows: TGTGCCAGTAGTACTGGACAGGGTAGGAGGGAGACCCAGTACTTC. Translating gives CASSTGQGRRETQYF.

At least ten counts were recorded for this clonotype. The chain links TRBV10-3 to TRBJ1-2; tentatively, D is TRBD1 (5 bases). The CDR3 extends over 13 amino acids. V gave up 8 bases and J gave up 2 bases, with 12 bases separating them. Germline values: CDR1 ENHRY, CDR2 SYGVKD. The DNA for the CDR3 is TGTGCCATCGGGGCAGCAACAAACTATGGCTACACCTTC. Translating it yields CAIGAATNYGYTF.

This clonotype has at least ten counts. The chain combines TRBV29-1 with TRBJ2-5; 9 bases fit TRBD1. Germline CDR1 reads SQVTM; CDR2 reads ANQGSEA. This CDR3 spans 13 amino acids. The junction had 1 base not matched to a gene; V was cut back by 4 bases and J by 1 base. The CDR3 spells CSVVTGGQETQYF. The CDR3 nucleotides read TGCAGCGTTGTGACAGGGGGCCAAGAGACCCAGTACTTC.

This clonotype was seen many times. V is TRBV4-3 and J is TRBJ2-3; no firm D call. The germline V gene encodes CDR1 LGHNA and CDR2 YSLEER. The length of the CDR3 is 15 residues. V lost 0 bases and J 6 bases, leaving 13 bases between the germline ends. CDR3 region: CASSQERGGWDTQYF. CDR3 in DNA: TGCGCCAGCAGCCAAGAGAGAGGCGGATGGGATACGCAGTATTTT.

This clonotype was recorded many times. The chain joins TRBV20-1 to TRBJ1-2; maybe TRBD1 (5 bases). V dropped 3 bases and J dropped 4 bases, with 18 bases sitting between them. The CDR3 runs to 15 residues. Germline V lookup: CDR1 DFQATT, CDR2 SNEGSKA (reference sequence). The CDR3 protein is CSASLKGELGYGYTF. The CDR3 DNA sequence: TGCAGTGCTAGCCTGAAAGGGGAGTTGGGCTATGGCTACACCTTC.

The chain recombines TRBV4-2 with TRBJ2-1; 9 positions match TRBD2. Per germline, CDR1 LGHNA and CDR2 YNFKEQ. The CDR3 has 16 amino acids. V lost 7 bases and J lost 8; bases outside the gene matches: 15. The CDR3 region is CASKTAGTSSIDEQFF. The CDR3, as DNA: TGTGCCAGCAAAACCGCCGGGACTAGCTCGATTGATGAGCAGTTCTTC.

The J gene is TRBJ1-5, the V gene TRBV20-1; unclear D gene. Germline-derived CDR1 and CDR2 are DFQATT and SNEGSKA (reference sequence). CDR3 length equals 13 residues. Trimming shortened V by 3 bases and J by 3 bases, and 9 bases separated the two germline ends. CDR3 loop: CSASKEINQPQHF. CDR3 DNA: TGCAGTGCTAGCAAGGAGATCAATCAGCCCCAGCATTTT.

A few counts support this clonotype. The chain employs TRBV28 and TRBJ1-3; D possibly corresponds to TRBD1 (5 bases). This CDR3 contains 17 residues. Germline CDR1 reads MDHEN; CDR2 reads SYDVKM. V shed 2 bases and J shed 4 bases, with 18 bases lying between them. CDR3 in DNA: TGTGCCAGCAGTTTAGGCGCTGTGGACATTGGAGGAAACACCATATATTTT. Its translation: CASSLGAVDIGGNTIYF.

Details on this clonotype: A read error may explain this, as a much larger clone is one base away. The chain employs TRBV7-6 and TRBJ2-1; D possibly uses TRBD1 or TRBD2 (5 bases each). Germline lookup yields CDR1 SGHVS and CDR2 FNYEAQ. This CDR3 region has 12 residues. CDR3 in amino acids: CASSSGPNEQLF. In DNA form, the CDR3 reads TGTGCCAGCAGTTCGGGACCCAATGAGCAGCTCTTC.

This clonotype has at least ten counts. This chain joins TRBV29-1 and TRBJ1-3, with D possibly being TRBD1 (6 bases). CDR1 SQVTM and CDR2 ANQGSEA come from the germline V gene. V was cut by 4 bases and J by 3 bases, with 10 bases left in between. The CDR3 totals 13 residues. The CDR3 protein is CSVVEGGGNTIYF. For the CDR3, the DNA is TGCAGCGTTGTCGAGGGGGGTGGAAACACCATATATTTT.

In this sample, this clonotype turned up many times. This chain joins TRBV10-3 and TRBJ2-1; D call uncertain. The CDR3 spans 14 residues. Trimming took off 2 bases at V and 5 bases at J, with 10 bases between the two ends. CDR1 ENHRY and CDR2 SYGVKD come from the germline V gene. CDR3 nucleotides: TGTGCCATCAGTGAGCGTGACGCAAACAATGAGCAGTTCTTC. Translating gives CAISERDANNEQFF.

This sequence joins TRBV15 and TRBJ1-2; D is ambiguous. CDR3 size: 14 residues. The germline gives CDR1 LNHNV, CDR2 YYDKDF (reference sequence). Trimming pared 0 bases from V and 8 bases from J, leaving 13 bases between. As DNA, the CDR3 is TGTGCCACCAGCAGAGATCTGGCCAGGCCGGGCTACACCTTC. It yields the protein CATSRDLARPGYTF.

Concerning this clonotype itself: A much bigger clone sits one base away, suggesting this may be a read error. The conserved phenylalanine or tryptophan normally closing the CDR3 is absent here, so this likely arose from a read error. The V gene is TRBV2, the J gene TRBJ2-7; D call uncertain. The CDR3 consists of 11 residues. CDR1 SNHLY and CDR2 FYNNEI come from the germline V gene. V was trimmed by 9 bases and J by 2 bases, leaving 8 bases between them. The CDR3 reads CASLWAYEQYL. DNA for the CDR3: TGTGCCAGTCTCTGGGCCTACGAGCAGTACCTC.

This clonotype was recorded many times. This rearrangement joins TRBV4-3 to TRBJ2-7, with a possible D match to TRBD1 (6 bases). Germline CDR1 LGHNA, CDR2 YSLEER. The V end lost 0 bases, the J end lost 6 bases, and 12 bases lay between the germline ends. The CDR3 sequence is 14 residues long. CDR3 region: CASSQEPGDGEQYF. CDR3 nucleotides: TGCGCCAGCAGCCAAGAGCCAGGGGATGGCGAGCAGTACTTC.

This clonotype was found many times. V gene TRBV19 combines with J gene TRBJ1-1; the D is unclear. V lost 5 bases and J 0 bases, leaving 10 bases between the germline ends. This CDR3 spans 14 amino acids. The V gene's germline CDR1 is LNHDA and CDR2 SQIVND (reference sequence). This CDR3 is CASSRSFLNTEAFF. The CDR3 DNA reads TGTGCCAGTAGTCGAAGTTTCTTGAACACTGAAGCTTTCTTT. The variable domain in full, with the rest retrieved from reference TRBV19 and TRBJ1-1, is DGGITQSPKYLFRKEGQNVTLSCEQNLNHDAMYWYRQDPGQGLRLIYYSQIVNDFQKGDIAEGYSVSREKKESFPLTVTSAQKNPTAFYLCASSRSFLNTEAFFGQGTRLTVV.

Of note for this clonotype: The conserved final phenylalanine or tryptophan is absent from the CDR3, which likely points to a read error. As DNA, the CDR3 is TGCGCCAGCAGCTTGTCGCAGCCGGGGAACACTGAAGCTTTCTCT. Translation: CASSLSQPGNTEAFS. This sequence joins TRBV5-1 and TRBJ1-1; no clear D gene. The germline CDR1 and CDR2 sequences are SGHRS and YFSETQ. This CDR3 is 15 amino acids long. With 1 base removed from V and 1 base from J, the gap between germline ends came to 11 bases.

Comments on this clonotype: This clone may be a read error of a much larger clone one base away. This chain uses TRBV29-1 with TRBJ2-1; perhaps TRBD1 as D (5 bases). This CDR3 region has 11 residues. Looked up from germline, CDR1 is SQVTM and CDR2 is ANQGSEA. In nucleotides, the CDR3 is TGCAGCATTGATAGGGGCAATGAGCAGTTCTTC. Translating gives CSIDRGNEQFF.

The chain joins TRBV5-1 to TRBJ2-5; no firm D call. The CDR3 totals 14 residues. V shed 0 bases and J shed 4 bases, with 10 bases lying between them. Looked up from germline, CDR1 is SGHRS and CDR2 is YFSETQ. The CDR3 nucleotides are TGCGCCAGCAGCTTGGCGTTTGGTAGAGAGACCCAGTACTTC. This sequence encodes CASSLAFGRETQYF.

This clonotype was found many times. V is TRBV7-2 and J is TRBJ1-1, with a weak D call TRBD1 (6 bases). CDR1 and CDR2 from the germline V gene are SGHTA and FQGNSA. Trimming cost V 0 bases and J 3 bases, with 11 bases left between them. There are 15 residues in the CDR3. CDR3 sequence (DNA): TGTGCCAGCAGCTTAGCCCCACAGGGATACACTGAAGCTTTCTTT. Protein product: CASSLAPQGYTEAFF.

This clonotype was counted at least ten times. This chain connects TRBV5-1 to TRBJ1-2; TRBD1 aligns across 8 bases. The J segment lost 4 bases and the V segment lost 0 bases, leaving 5 bases of the junction unmatched. The CDR3 spans 15 residues. Looked up from germline, CDR1 is SGHRS and CDR2 is YFSETQ. CDR3 in DNA: TGCGCCAGCAGCTTGGTTCAGGGGGCAGCCTATGGCTACACCTTC. As protein: CASSLVQGAAYGYTF. Full variable domain (outside the CDR3, taken from reference TRBV5-1 and TRBJ1-2): KAGVTQTPRYLIKTRGQQVTLSCSPISGHRSVSWYQQTPGQGLQFLFEYFSETQRNKGNFPGRFSGRQFSNSRSEMNVSTLELGDSALYLCASSLVQGAAYGYTFGSGTRLTVV.

The chain recombines TRBV20-1 with TRBJ1-1; 8 bases align to TRBD1. CDR1 and CDR2 (germline): DFQATT, SNEGSKA (reference sequence). Trimming removed 4 bases from V and 5 bases from J; junction bases left unmatched: 6. The CDR3 covers 13 residues. CDR3 bases: TGCAGTGCTACTAGGGACAGGCTGACTGAAGCTTTCTTT. Translated: CSATRDRLTEAFF.

About this clonotype itself: A much larger clone lies a single base off, so this may be a read error. This rearrangement joins TRBV10-3 to TRBJ2-2; the match to TRBD2 covers 7 bases. CDR1 is ENHRY and CDR2 is SYGVKD in the germline V gene. CDR3 size: 16 residues. CDR3 protein: CAISESRLAATGELLF. CDR3 nucleotides: TGTGCCATCAGTGAGTCGCGGCTAGCGGCCACCGGGGAGCTGCTTTTT.